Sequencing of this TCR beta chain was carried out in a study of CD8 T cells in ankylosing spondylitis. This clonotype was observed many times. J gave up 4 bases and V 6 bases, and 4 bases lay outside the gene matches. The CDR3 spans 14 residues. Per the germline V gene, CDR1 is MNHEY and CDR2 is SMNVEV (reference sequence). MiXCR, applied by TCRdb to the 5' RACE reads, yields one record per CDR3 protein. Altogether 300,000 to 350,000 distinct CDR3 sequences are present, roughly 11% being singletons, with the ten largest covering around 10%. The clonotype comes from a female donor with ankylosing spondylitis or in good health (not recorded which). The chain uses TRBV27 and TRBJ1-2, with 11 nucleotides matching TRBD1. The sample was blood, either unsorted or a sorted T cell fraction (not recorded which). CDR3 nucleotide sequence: TGTGCCAGCAGGCCCGGGACAGGGGGCTATGGCTACACCTTC. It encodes CASRPGTGGYGYTF.